These T cell receptor beta chains were read from a single sample in a study of T cells after yellow fever vaccination. TCRdb used MiXCR to reprocess the 5' RACE reads, holding one entry per CDR3 protein. Among 450,000 to 550,000 distinct CDR3 sequences, 20% to 25% were seen once, and the ten largest hold around 17%. The sample was PBMCs, taken approximately 20 days after the first yellow fever vaccination. The receptors were gathered from a man aged 18 to 29 who received the YFV17D yellow fever vaccine. The CDR3 runs from the conserved cysteine through the conserved F or W. The D gene is left open where the match is weak. The size of a clone is reported for some rows only, either as once, few or many, or as a class for expanded clones.

D | length | size | J | V | DNA | CDR3
- | 15 | once | TRBJ2-3 | TRBV5-1 | TGCGCCAGCAGCACCGAGGGGGTTGGGACAGATACGCAGTATTTT | CASSTEGVGTDTQYF
- | 16 | - | TRBJ2-1 | TRBV2 | TGTGCCAGGGGTGATCCTTCTAGCCCCAAAGCCAATGAGCAGTTCTTC | CARGDPSSPKANEQFF
- | 15 | few | TRBJ2-7 | TRBV29-1 | TGCAGCGCCCTTACACTACAGGGCCACTCCTACGAGCAGTACTTC | CSALTLQGHSYEQYF
TRBD1 | 14 | many | TRBJ1-2 | TRBV9 | TGTGCCAGCAGCGGCACAGGGGCCGGCTATGGCTACACCTTC | CASSGTGAGYGYTF
TRBD1 | 14 | - | TRBJ1-2 | TRBV20-1 | TGCAGACACCGGCGACAGGGCCCCCTGGGTGGCTACACCTTC | CRHRRQGPLGGYTF
- | 13 | - | TRBJ2-3 | TRBV24-1 | TGTGCCACCAGTGCCGACTACACAGATACGCAGTATTTT | CATSADYTDTQYF
- | 14 | many | TRBJ1-1 | TRBV5-1 | TGCGCCAGCAGTTTTTGGGACGTCAACACTGAAGCTTTCTTT | CASSFWDVNTEAFF
TRBD2 | 15 | - | TRBJ2-1 | TRBV5-4 | TGTGCCAGCAGCTTGATTGCGGGGGGGCCCAATGAGCAGTTCTTC | CASSLIAGGPNEQFF
- | 16 | few | TRBJ2-7 | TRBV6-4 | TGTGCCAGCAGTCTTGAACCGGCTGTGGGGACCTACGAGCAGTACTTC | CASSLEPAVGTYEQYF
- | 12 | - | TRBJ2-3 | TRBV6-2/TRBV6-3 | TGTGCCAGCTTTTCGGGCACAGATACGCAGTATTTT | CASFSGTDTQYF